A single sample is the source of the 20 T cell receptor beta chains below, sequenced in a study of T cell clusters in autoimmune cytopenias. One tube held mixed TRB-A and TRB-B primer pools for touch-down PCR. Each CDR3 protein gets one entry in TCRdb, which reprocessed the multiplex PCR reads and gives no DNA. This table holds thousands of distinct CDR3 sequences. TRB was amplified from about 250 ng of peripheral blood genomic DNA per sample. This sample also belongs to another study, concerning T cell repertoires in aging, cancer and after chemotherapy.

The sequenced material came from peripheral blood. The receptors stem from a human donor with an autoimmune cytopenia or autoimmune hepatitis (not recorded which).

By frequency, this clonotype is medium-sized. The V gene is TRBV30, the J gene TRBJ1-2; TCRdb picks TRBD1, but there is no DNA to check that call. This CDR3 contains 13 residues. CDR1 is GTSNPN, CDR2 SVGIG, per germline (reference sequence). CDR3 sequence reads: CAWRKKGGHGYTF.

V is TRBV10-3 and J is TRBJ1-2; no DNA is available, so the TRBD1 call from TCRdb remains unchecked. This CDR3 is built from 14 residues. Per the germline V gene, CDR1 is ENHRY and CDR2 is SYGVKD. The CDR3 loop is CAISEGGMAYGYTF.

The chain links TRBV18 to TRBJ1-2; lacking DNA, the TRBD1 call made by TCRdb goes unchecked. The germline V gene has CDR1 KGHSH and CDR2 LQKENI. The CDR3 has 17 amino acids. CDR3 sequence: CASSPPGQGALIYGYTF.

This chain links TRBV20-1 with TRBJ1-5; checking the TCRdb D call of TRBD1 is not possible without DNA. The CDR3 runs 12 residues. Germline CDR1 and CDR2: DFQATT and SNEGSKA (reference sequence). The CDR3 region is CSARAGGQPQHF.

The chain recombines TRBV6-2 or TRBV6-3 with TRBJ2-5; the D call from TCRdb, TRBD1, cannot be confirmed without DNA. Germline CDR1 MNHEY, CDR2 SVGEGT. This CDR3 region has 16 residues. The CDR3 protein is CASRRSKGQAQETQYF.

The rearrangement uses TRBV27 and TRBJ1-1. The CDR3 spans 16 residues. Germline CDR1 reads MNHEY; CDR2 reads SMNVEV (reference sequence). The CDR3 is CASSIQGGRVNTEAFF.

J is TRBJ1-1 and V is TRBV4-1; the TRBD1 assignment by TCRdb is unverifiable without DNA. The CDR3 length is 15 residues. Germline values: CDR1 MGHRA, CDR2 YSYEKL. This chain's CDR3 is CASSKNRDRDTEAFF.

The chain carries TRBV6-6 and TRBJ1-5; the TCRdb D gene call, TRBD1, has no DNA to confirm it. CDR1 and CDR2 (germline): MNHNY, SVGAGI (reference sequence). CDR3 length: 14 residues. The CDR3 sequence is CASSRTDLNQPQHF.

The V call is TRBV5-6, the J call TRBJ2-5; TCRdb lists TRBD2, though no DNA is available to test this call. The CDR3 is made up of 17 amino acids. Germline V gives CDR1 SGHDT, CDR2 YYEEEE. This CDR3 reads CASSYRTSGSGAETQYF.

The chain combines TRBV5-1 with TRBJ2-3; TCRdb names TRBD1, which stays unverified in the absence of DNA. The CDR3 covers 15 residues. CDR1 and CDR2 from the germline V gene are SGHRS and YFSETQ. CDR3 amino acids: CASSFFGGFTDTQYF.

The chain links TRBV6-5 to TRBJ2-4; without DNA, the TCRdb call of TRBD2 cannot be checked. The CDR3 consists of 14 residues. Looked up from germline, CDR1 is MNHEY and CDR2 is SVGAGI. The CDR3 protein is CASSFSGTKNIQYF.

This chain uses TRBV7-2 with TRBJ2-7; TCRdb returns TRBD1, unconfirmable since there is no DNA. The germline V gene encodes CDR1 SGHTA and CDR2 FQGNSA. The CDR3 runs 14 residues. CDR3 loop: CASSLGQASYEQYF.

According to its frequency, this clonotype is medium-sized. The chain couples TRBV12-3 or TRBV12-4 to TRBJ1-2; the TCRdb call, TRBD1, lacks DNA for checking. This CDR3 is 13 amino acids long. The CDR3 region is CASRQDKNYGYTF.

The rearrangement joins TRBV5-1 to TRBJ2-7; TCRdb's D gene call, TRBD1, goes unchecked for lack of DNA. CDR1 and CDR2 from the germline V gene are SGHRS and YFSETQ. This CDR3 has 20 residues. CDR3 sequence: CASSPYVPGQGGGRGYEQYF.

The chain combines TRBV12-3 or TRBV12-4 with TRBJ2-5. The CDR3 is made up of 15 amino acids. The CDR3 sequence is CASSFSLTSTETQYF.

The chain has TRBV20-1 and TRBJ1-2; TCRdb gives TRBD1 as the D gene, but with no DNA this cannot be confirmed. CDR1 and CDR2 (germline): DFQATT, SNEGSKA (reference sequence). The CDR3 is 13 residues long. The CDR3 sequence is CSADSGTGNGYTF.

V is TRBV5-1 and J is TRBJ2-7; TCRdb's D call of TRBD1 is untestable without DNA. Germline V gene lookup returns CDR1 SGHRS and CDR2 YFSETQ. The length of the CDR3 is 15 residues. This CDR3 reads CASSLADDPAYEQYF.

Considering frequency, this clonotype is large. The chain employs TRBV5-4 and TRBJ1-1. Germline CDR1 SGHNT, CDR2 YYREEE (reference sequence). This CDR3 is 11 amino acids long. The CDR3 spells CASSLDGLAFF.

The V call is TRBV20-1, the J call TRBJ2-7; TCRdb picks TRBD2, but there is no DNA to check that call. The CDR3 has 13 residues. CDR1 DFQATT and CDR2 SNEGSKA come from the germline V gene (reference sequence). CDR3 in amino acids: CSATRGGSYEQYF.

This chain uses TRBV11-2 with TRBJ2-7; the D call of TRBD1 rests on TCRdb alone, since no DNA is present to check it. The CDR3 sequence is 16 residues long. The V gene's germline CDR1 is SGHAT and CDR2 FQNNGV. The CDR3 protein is CASSWTGTQSSYEQYF.